This T cell receptor beta chain was obtained from a study of blood T cell repertoires in COVID-19. About the study: From the United States, Italy and Spain came samples of acute and convalescent COVID-19.

With 3 bases removed from V and 1 base from J, the gap between germline ends came to 12 bases. CDR1 is MNHEY and CDR2 is SMNVEV in the germline V gene (reference sequence). This CDR3 is built from 15 residues. Original handling: Estimated nucleated cell counts came from reference gene primer amplification. Some clones are missing from TCRdb's copy, which holds only in-frame ones; the method was immunoSEQ multiplex PCR. V, J and clone size derive from that table, while D and trimming were established from the DNA sequence. The sample gives 200,000 to 250,000 clones, 88% of which show up once; 2.5% to 3% is in the top ten.

The chain recombines TRBV27 with TRBJ1-1, with a weak D call TRBD1 (6 bases). The TCR was taken from a woman aged 60 to 75 with acute or convalescent COVID-19. Input material: peripheral blood. The CDR3 region is CASSFVRGGNTEAFF. CDR3 nucleotides: TGTGCCAGCAGTTTTGTTAGAGGGGGGAACACTGAAGCTTTCTTT.